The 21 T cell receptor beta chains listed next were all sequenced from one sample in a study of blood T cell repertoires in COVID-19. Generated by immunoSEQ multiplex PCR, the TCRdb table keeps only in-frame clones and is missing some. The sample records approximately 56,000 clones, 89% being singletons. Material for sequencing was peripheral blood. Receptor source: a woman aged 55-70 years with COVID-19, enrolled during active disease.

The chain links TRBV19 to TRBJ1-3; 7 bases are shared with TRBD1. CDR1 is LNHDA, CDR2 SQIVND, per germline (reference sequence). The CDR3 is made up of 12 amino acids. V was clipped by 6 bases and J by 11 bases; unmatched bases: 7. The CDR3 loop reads CASRGQSAAIYF. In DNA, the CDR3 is TGTGCCAGTAGGGGACAGTCCGCTGCCATATATTTT.

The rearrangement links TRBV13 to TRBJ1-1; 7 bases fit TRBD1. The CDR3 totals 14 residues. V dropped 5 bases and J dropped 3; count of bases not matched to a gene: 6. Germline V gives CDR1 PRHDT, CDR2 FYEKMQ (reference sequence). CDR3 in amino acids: CASSRGRPHTEAFF. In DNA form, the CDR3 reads TGTGCCAGCAGCAGGGGGCGGCCGCACACTGAAGCTTTCTTT.

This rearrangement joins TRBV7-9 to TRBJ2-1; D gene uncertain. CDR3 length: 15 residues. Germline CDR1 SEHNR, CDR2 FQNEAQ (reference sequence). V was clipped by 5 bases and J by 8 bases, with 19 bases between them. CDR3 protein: CASSPPAGREDEQFF. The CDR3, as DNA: TGTGCCAGCAGCCCCCCCGCCGGTCGCGAAGATGAGCAGTTCTTC.

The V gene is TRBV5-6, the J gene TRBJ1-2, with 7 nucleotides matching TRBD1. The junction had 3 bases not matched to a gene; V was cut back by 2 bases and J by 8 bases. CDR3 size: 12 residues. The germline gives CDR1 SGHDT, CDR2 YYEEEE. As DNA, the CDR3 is TGTGCCAGCAGCTTACCACAGGGGGGCTACACCTTC. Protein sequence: CASSLPQGGYTF.

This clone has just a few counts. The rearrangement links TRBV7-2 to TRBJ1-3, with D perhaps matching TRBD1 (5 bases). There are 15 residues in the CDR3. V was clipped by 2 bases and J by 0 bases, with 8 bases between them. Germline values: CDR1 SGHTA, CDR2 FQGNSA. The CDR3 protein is CASSLWGRSGNTIYF. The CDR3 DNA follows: TGTGCCAGCAGCTTATGGGGCCGCTCTGGAAACACCATATATTTT.

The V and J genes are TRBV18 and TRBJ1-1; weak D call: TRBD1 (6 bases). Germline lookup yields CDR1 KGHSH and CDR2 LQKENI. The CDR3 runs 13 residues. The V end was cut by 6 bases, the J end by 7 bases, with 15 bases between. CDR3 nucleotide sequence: TGTGCCAGCTCGCAGGGGCCCCGCAGTGAAGCTTTCTTT. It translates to CASSQGPRSEAFF. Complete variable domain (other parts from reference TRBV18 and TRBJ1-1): NAGVMQNPRHLVRRRGQEARLRCSPMKGHSHVYWYRQLPEEGLKFMVYLQKENIIDESGMPKERFSAEFPKEGPSILRIQQVVRGDSAAYFCASSQGPRSEAFFGQGTRLTVV.

The CDR3 here is CASSSTLAGGQETQYF. CDR3 sequence (DNA): TGTGCCAGCAGTTCCACACTAGCGGGAGGGCAAGAGACCCAGTACTTC. The genes are TRBV28 and TRBJ2-5; TRBD2 matches 13 bases. This CDR3 region has 16 residues. V was pared by 4 bases and J by 2 bases, with 4 bases of the junction left unmatched. From germline, CDR1 is MDHEN and CDR2 SYDVKM.

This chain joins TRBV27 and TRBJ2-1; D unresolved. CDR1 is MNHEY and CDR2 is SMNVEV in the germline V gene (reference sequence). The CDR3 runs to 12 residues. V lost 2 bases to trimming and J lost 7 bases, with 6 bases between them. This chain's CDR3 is CASSLNLNEQFF. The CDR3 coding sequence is TGTGCCAGCAGTTTAAACTTGAATGAGCAGTTCTTC.

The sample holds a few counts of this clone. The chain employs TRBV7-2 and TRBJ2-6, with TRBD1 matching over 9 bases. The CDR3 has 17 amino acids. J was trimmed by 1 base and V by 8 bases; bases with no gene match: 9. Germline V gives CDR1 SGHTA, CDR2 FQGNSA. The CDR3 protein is CASFPGTGSSGANVLTF. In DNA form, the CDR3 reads TGTGCCAGCTTCCCCGGGACAGGGTCTTCTGGGGCCAACGTCCTGACTTTC.

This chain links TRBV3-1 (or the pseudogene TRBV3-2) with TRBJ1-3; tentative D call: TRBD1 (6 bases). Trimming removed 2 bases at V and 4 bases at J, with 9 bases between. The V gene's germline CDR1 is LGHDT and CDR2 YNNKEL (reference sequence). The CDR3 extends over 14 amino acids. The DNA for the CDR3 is TGTGCCAGCAGCCAATACAGGGACGGAAACACCATATATTTT. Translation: CASSQYRDGNTIYF.

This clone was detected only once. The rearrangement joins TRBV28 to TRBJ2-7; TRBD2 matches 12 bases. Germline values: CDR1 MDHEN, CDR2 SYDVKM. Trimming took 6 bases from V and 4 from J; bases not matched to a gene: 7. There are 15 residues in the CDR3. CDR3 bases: TGTGCCAGCAGCCCTAGCGGGAGGGCCGTGTACGAGCAGTACTTC. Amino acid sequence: CASSPSGRAVYEQYF.

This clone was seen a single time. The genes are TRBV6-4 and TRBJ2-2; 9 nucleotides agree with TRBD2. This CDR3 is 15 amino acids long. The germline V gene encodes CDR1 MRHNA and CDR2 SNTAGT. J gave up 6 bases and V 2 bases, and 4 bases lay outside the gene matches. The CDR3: CASSDVSGSPGELFF. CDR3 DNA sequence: TGTGCCAGCAGTGACGTTAGCGGGAGTCCCGGGGAGCTGTTTTTT.

For the CDR3, the DNA is TGTGCCAGCAGCCAGGGGACTAGCAGATTATACAATGAGCAGTTCTTC. Translated: CASSQGTSRLYNEQFF. The chain employs TRBV3-1 (or the pseudogene TRBV3-2) and TRBJ2-1; 9 bases agree with TRBD2. CDR1 and CDR2 from the germline V gene are LGHDT and YNNKEL (reference sequence). This CDR3 is built from 16 residues. With V trimmed by 3 bases and J by 4 bases, 7 bases remained unmatched.

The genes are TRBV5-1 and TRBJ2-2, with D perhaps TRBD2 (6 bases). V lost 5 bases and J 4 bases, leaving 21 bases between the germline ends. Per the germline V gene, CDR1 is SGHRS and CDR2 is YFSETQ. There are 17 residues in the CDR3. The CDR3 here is CASSLMTSGTSTGELFF. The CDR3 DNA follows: TGCGCCAGCAGTTTGATGACCTCCGGGACTTCCACCGGGGAGCTGTTTTTT.

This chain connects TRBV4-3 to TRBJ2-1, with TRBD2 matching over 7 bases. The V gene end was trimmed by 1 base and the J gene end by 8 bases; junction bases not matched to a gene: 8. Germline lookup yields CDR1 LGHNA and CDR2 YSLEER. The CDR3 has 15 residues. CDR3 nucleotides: TGCGCCAGCAGCCAAGCGGCGGGGACTAAGCATGAGCAGTTCTTC. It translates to CASSQAAGTKHEQFF.

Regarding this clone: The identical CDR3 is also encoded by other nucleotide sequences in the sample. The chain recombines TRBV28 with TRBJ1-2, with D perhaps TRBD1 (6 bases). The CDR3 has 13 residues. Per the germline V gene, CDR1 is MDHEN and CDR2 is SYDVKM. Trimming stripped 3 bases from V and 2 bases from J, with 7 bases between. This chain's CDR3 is CASSLRGNYGYTF. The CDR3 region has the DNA TGTGCCAGCAGTTTGAGGGGGAACTATGGCTACACCTTC.

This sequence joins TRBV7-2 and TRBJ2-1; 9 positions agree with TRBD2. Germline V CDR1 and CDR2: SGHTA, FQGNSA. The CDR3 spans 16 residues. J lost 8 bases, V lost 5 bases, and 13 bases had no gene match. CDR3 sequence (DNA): TGTGCCAGCAGCCCGCCCGGGCTAGCGGGACGGGATGAGCAGTTCTTC. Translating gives CASSPPGLAGRDEQFF.

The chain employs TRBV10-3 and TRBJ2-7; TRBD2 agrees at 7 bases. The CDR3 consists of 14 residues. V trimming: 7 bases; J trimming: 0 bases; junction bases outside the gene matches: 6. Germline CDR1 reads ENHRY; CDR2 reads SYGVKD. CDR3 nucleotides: TGTGCCATCACCCCGGGACTATACTCCTACGAGCAGTACTTC. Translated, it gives CAITPGLYSYEQYF.

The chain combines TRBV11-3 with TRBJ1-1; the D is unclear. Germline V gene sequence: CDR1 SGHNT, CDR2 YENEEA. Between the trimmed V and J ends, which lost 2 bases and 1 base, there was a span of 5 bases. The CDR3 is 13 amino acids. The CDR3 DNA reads TGTGCCAGCAGCTTAAACAGGAACACTGAAGCTTTCTTT. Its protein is CASSLNRNTEAFF.

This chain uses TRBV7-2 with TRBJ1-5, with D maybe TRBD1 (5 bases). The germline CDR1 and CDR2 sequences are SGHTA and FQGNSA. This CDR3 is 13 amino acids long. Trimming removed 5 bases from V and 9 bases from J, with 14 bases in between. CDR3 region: CASSDTPGGPQHF. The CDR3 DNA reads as TGTGCCAGCAGCGACACCCCCGGGGGGCCCCAGCATTTT. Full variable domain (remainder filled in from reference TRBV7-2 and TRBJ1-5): GAGVSQSPSNKVTEKGKDVELRCDPISGHTALYWYRQSLGQGLEFLIYFQGNSAPDKSGLPSDRFSAERTGGSVSTLTIQRTQQEDSAVYLCASSDTPGGPQHFGDGTRLSIL.

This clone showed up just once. CDR3 residues: CASSPTGSTEAFF. CDR3 coding DNA: TGTGCCAGCAGCCCAACAGGGAGTACTGAAGCTTTCTTT. The genes are TRBV11-1 and TRBJ1-1; the D gene is possibly TRBD1 (6 bases). The V gene's germline CDR1 is SGHAT and CDR2 FQDESV (reference sequence). The germline V and J ends were trimmed by 5 bases and 5 bases, with 12 bases remaining between them. The CDR3 runs 13 residues.